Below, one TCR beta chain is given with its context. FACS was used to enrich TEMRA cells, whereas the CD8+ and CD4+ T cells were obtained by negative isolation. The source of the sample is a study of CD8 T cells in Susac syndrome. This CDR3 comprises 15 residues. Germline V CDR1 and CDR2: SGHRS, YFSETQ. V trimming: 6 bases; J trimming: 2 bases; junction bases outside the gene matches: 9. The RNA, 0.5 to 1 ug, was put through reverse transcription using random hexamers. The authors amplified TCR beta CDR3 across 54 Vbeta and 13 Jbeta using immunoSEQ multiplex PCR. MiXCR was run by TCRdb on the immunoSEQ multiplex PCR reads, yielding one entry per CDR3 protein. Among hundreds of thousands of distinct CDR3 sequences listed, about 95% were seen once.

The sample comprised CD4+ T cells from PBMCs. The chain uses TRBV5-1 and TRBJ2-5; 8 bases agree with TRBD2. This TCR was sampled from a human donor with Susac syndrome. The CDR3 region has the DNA TGCGCCAGCACCTCAAGCGGGGGCCGGCAAGAGACCCAGTACTTC. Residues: CASTSSGGRQETQYF.